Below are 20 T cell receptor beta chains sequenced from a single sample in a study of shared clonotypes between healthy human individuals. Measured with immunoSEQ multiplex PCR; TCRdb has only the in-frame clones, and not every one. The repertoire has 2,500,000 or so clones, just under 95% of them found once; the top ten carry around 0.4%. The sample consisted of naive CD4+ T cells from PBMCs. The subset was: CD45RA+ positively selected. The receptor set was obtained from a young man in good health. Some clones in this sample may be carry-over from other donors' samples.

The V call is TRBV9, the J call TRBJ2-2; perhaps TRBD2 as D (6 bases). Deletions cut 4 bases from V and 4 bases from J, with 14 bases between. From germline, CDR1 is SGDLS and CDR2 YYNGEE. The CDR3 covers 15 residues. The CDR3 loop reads CASSSRRAATGELFF. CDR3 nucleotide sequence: TGTGCCAGCAGCTCTAGGAGGGCCGCCACCGGGGAGCTGTTTTTT. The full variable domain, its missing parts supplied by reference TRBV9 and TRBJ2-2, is DSGVTQTPKHLITATGQRVTLRCSPRSGDLSVYWYQQSLDQGLQFLIQYYNGEERAKGNILERFSAQQFPDLHSELNLSSLELGDSALYFCASSSRRAATGELFFGEGSRLTVL.

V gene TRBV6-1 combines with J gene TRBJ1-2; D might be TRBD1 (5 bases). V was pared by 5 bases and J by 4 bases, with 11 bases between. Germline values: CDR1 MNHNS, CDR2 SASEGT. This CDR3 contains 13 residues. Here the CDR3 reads CASSIDSFYGYTF. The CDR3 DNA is TGTGCCAGCAGTATTGACAGCTTCTATGGCTACACCTTC.

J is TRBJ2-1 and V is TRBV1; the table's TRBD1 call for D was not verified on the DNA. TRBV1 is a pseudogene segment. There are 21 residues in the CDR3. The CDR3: CTSSQVHVSTGPPSSYNEQFF. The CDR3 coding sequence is TGCACCAGCAGCCAAGTCCACGTCAGCACAGGGCCCCCCTCTTCCTACAATGAGCAGTTCTTC.

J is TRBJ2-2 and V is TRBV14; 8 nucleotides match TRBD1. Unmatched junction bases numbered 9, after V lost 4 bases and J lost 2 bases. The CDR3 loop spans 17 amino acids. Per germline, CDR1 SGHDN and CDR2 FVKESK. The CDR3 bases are TGTGCCAGCAGCCCCATGCCGGGACAGGCAAACACCGGGGAGCTGTTTTTT. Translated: CASSPMPGQANTGELFF. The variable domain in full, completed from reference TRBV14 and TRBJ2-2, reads EAGVTQFPSHSVIEKGQTVTLRCDPISGHDNLYWYRRVMGKEIKFLLHFVKESKQDESGMPNNRFLAERTGGTYSTLKVQPAELEDSGVYFCASSPMPGQANTGELFFGEGSRLTVL.

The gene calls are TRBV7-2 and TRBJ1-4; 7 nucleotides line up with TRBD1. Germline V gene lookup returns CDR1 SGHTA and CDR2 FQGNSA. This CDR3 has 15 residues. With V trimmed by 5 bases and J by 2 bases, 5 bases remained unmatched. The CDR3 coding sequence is TGTGCCAGCAGCCCCCGACAGGGTACTAATGAAAAACTGTTTTTT. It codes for CASSPRQGTNEKLFF.

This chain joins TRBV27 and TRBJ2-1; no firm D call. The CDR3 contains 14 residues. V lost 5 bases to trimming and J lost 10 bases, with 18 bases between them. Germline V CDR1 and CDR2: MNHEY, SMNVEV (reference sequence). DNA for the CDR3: TGTGCCAGCAGTCCCGAATATGCCCGCCCGGAGCAGTTCTTC. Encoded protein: CASSPEYARPEQFF.

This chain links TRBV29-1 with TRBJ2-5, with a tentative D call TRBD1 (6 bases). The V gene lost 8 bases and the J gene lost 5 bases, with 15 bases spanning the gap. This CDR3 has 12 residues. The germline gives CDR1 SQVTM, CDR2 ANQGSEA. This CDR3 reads CSITGRTETQYF. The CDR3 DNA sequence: TGCAGCATTACAGGGCGCACTGAGACCCAGTACTTC.

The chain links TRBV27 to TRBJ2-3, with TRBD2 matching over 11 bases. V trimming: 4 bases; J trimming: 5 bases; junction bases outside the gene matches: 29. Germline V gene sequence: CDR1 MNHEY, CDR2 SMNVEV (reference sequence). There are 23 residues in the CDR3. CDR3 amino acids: CASSSGPFQLLFTSGSDVDTQYF. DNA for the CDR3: TGTGCCAGCAGTTCCGGACCATTTCAACTTCTCTTTACTAGCGGGAGTGATGTAGATACGCAGTATTTT.

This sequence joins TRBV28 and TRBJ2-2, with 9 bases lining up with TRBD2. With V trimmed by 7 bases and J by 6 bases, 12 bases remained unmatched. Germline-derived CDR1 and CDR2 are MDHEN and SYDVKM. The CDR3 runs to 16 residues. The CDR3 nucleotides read TGTGCCAGCACCGAAGGGGGTGCGGGAGGGCCCGGGGAGCTGTTTTTT. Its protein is CASTEGGAGGPGELFF.

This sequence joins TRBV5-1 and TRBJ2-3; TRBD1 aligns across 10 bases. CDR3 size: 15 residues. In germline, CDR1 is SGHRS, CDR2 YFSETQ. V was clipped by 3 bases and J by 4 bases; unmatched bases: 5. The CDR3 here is CASSSTGGASDTQYF. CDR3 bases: TGCGCCAGCAGCTCGACAGGGGGCGCGTCAGATACGCAGTATTTT.

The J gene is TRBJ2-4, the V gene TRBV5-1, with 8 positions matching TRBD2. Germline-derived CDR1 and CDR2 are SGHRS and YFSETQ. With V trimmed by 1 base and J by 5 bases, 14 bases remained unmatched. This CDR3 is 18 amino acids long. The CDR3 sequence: CASSLSRLARDAENIQYF. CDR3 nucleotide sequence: TGCGCCAGCAGCTTGTCACGACTAGCGCGAGACGCAGAAAACATTCAGTACTTC.

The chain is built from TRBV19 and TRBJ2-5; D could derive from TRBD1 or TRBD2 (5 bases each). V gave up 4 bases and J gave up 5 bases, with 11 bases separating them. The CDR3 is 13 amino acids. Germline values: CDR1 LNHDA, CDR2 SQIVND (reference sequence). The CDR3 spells CASSRDGTETQYF. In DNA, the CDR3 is TGTGCCAGTAGTAGGGACGGGACGGAGACCCAGTACTTC.

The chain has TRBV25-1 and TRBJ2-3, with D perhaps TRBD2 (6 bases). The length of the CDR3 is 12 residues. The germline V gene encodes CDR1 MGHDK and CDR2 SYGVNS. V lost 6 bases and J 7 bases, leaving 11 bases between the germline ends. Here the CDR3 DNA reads TGTGCCAGCAGGCACCGGGAGTATACGCAGTATTTT. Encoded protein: CASRHREYTQYF. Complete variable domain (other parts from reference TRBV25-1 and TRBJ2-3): EADIYQTPRYLVIGTGKKITLECSQTMGHDKMYWYQQDPGMELHLIHYSYGVNSTEKGDLSSESTVSRIRTEHFPLTLESARPSHTSQYLCASRHREYTQYFGPGTRLTVL.

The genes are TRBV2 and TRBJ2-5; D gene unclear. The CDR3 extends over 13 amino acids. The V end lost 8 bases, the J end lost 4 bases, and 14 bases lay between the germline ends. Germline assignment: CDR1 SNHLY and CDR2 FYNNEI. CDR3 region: CASASVWGETQYF. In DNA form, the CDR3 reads TGTGCCAGCGCCTCTGTGTGGGGAGAGACCCAGTACTTC.

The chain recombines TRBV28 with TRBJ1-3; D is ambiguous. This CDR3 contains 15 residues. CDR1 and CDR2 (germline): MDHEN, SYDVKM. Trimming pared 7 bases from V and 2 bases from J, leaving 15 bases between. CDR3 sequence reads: CASTPRLRTGNTIYF. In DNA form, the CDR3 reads TGTGCCAGCACCCCCCGTCTTAGGACTGGAAACACCATATATTTT.

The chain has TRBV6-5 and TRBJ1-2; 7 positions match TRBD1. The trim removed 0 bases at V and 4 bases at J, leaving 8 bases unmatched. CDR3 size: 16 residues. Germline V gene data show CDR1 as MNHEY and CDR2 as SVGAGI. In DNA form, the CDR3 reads TGTGCCAGCAGTTACTCCGGGGCAGGGGGGGGCTATGGCTACACCTTC. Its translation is CASSYSGAGGGYGYTF.

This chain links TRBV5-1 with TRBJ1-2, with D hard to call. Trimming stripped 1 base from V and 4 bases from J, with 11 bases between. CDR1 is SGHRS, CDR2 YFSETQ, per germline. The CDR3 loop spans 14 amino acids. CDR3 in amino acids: CASSLRTGIYGYTF. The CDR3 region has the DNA TGCGCCAGCAGCTTGCGTACGGGGATCTATGGCTACACCTTC.

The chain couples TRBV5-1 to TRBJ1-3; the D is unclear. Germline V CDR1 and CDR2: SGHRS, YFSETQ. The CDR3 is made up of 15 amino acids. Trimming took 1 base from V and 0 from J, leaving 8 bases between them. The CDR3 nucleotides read TGCGCCAGCAGCTTGTCATTTGCCTCTGGAAACACCATATATTTT. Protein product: CASSLSFASGNTIYF.

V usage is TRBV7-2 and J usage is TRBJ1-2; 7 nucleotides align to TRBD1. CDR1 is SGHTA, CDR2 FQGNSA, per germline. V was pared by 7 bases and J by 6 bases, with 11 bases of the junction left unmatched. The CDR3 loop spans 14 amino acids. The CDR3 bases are TGTGCCAGCATCGAGGGGGCGGGCGTCCATGGCTACACCTTC. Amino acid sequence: CASIEGAGVHGYTF. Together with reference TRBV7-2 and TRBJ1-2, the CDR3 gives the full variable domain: GAGVSQSPSNKVTEKGKDVELRCDPISGHTALYWYRQSLGQGLEFLIYFQGNSAPDKSGLPSDRFSAERTGGSVSTLTIQRTQQEDSAVYLCASIEGAGVHGYTFGSGTRLTVV.

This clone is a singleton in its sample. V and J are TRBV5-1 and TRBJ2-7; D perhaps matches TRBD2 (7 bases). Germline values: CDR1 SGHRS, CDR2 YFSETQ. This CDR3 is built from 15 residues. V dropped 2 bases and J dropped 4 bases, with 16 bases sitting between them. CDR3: CASSFGGAETYEQYF. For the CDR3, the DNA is TGCGCCAGCAGCTTTGGGGGGGCAGAAACTTACGAGCAGTACTTC.